This T cell receptor (beta chain) emerged from a study of cytomegalovirus exposure and HLA in healthy donors. PCR used 60 Vbeta primers and 13 Jbeta primers. Generated by immunoSEQ multiplex PCR, the TCRdb table keeps only in-frame clones and is missing some. The sample shows tens of thousands of clones, approximately 57% of them seen only once. The V gene end was trimmed by 4 bases and the J gene end by 4 bases; junction bases not matched to a gene: 2. Looked up from germline, CDR1 is SGHVS and CDR2 is FNYEAQ. This CDR3 comprises 14 residues. As regards this clone: Antigen unknown.

Findings and caveats of the study: Later analysis found that TCR beta chains associated with HLA were more clonally expanded than other, equally common chains.

This TCR derives from a woman aged 25-40 years in good health and CMV-seronegative. The sample consisted of PBMCs. The chain employs TRBV7-6 and TRBJ2-3; 10 nucleotides line up with TRBD1. CDR3 sequence: CASSYGQGADTQYF. DNA of the CDR3: TGTGCCAGCAGCTATGGACAGGGGGCAGATACGCAGTATTTT.